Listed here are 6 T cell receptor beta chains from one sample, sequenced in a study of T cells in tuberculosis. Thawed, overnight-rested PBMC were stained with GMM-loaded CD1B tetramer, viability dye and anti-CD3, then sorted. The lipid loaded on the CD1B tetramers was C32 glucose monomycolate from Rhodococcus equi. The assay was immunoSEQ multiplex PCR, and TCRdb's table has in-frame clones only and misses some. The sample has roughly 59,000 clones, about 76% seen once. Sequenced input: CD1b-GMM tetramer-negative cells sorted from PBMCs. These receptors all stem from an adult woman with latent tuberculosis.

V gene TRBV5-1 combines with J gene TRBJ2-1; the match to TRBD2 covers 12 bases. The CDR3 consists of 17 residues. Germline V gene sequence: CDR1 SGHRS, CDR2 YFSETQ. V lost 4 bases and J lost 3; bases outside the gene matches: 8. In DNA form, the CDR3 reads TGCGCCAGCAGCCCTCTAGCGGGGGGGGTGGGCTACAATGAGCAGTTCTTC. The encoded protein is CASSPLAGGVGYNEQFF.

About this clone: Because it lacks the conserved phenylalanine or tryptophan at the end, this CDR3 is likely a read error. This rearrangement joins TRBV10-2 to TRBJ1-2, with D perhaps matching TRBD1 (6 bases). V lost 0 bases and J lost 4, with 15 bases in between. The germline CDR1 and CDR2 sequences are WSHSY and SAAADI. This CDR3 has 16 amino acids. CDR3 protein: CASSESRRGPIYGYTL. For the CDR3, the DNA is TGCGCCAGCAGTGAGTCCCGCAGGGGACCCATCTATGGCTACACCCTC.

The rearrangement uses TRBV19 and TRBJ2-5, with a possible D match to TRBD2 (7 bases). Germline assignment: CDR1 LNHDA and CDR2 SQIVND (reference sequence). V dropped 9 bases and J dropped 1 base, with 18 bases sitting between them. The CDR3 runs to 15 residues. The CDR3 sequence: CASSLRGGVQETQYF. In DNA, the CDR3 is TGTGCCAGCTCATTACGAGGGGGGGTCCAAGAGACCCAGTACTTC. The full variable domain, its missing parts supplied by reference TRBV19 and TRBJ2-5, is DGGITQSPKYLFRKEGQNVTLSCEQNLNHDAMYWYRQDPGQGLRLIYYSQIVNDFQKGDIAEGYSVSREKKESFPLTVTSAQKNPTAFYLCASSLRGGVQETQYFGPGTRLLVL.

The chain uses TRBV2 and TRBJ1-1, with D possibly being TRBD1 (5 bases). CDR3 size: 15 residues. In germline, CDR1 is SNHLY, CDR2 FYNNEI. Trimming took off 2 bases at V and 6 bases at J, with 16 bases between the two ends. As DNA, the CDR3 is TGTGCCAGCAGTGAAATCAGTGGAGCGGGGGCTGAAGCTTTCTTT. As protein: CASSEISGAGAEAFF.

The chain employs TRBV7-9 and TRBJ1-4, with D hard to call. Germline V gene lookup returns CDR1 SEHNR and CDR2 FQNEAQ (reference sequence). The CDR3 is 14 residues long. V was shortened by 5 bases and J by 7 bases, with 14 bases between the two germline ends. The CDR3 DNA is TGTGCCAGCAGCCAAGCCCGAGGTACTGAAAAACTGTTTTTT. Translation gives CASSQARGTEKLFF.

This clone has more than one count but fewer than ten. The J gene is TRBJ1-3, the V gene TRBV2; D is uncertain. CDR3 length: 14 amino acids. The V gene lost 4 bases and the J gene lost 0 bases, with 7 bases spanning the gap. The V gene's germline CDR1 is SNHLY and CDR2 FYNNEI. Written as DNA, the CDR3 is TGTGCCAGCAGTGGGGCCCGCTCTGGAAACACCATATATTTT. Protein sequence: CASSGARSGNTIYF.